This T cell receptor beta chain came from a study of cytotoxic CD8 clonotypes in ibrutinib-treated CLL. In the case of this clone: Its antigen is still unknown.

The CDR3 length is 14 residues. Trimming took off 7 bases at V and 9 bases at J, with 21 bases between the two ends. In germline, CDR1 is LNHDA, CDR2 SQIVND (reference sequence). Study conclusions and caveats: A difference in sampling times existed between sustained-remission and progressing patients. Patients had baseline clonality above age-matched healthy donors, and this clonality moved with circulating CD8+ T-cell counts. Ibrutinib response saw clonality rise, and progression saw it return toward baseline.

Target depth was 1 in 200,000 to 1 in 1 million T cells, about 10x per clonotype. The table came from immunoSEQ multiplex PCR; TCRdb's copy has only in-frame clones and leaves some out. The sample yields 80,000 to 95,000 clones, about 85% seen once. The chain has TRBV19 and TRBJ1-1; D not certain. This receptor was identified in a human donor with chronic lymphocytic leukemia. Material: PBMCs, obtained after 12 months of ibrutinib treatment. The CDR3 DNA reads as TGTGCCAGTACCCGCGGTCAGGACGAACAGAAAGCTTTCTTT. This translates into CASTRGQDEQKAFF.